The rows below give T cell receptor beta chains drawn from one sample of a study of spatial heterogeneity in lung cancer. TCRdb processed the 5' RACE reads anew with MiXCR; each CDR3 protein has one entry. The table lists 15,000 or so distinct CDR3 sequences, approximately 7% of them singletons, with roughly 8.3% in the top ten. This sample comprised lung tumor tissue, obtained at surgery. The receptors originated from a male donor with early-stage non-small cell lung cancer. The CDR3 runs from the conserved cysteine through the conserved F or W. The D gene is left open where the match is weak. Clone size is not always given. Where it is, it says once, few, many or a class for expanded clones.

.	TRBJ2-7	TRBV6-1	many	CASSDRAGTSYEQYF	TGTGCCAGCAGCGACCGCGCCGGGACCTCCTACGAGCAGTACTTC
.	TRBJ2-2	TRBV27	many	CASSPTGAGELFF	TGTGCCAGCAGTCCCACAGGAGCCGGGGAGCTGTTTTTT
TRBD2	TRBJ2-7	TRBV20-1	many	CSAKGLADQREQYF	TGCAGTGCTAAAGGGCTAGCGGATCAGCGAGAGCAGTACTTC
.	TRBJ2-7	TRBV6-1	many	CASQGGLEQYF	TGTGCCTCACAAGGTGGGCTCGAGCAGTACTTC
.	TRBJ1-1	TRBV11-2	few	CAIGDAMNTEAFF	TGTGCAATAGGGGATGCCATGAACACTGAAGCTTTCTTT
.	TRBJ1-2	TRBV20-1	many	CSARGIAQGYTF	TGCAGTGCTAGAGGAATAGCGCAAGGCTACACCTTC
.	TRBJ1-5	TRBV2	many	CASSPLGGGNQPQHF	TGTGCCAGCAGCCCCCTCGGGGGTGGCAATCAGCCCCAGCATTTT
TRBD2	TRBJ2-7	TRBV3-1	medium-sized	CASSLSGRVFEQYF	TGTGCCAGCAGCCTTAGCGGGAGAGTCTTCGAGCAGTACTTC
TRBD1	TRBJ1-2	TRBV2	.	CASSEIQGRDGYTF	TGTGCCAGCAGTGAGATACAGGGGCGTGATGGCTACACCTTC
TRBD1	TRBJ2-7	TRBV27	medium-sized	CASSRSSGTGTSEQYF	TGTGCCAGCAGTCGATCATCCGGGACAGGGACTTCCGAGCAGTACTTC
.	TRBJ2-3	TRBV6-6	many	CASRIAGTDTQYF	TGTGCCAGCAGGATAGCGGGCACAGATACGCAGTATTTT
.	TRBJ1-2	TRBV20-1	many	CSTTFSGYGYTF	TGCAGTACTACCTTTTCGGGATATGGCTACACCTTC
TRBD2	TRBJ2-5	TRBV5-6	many	CASSLNLRGRGTGGPKETQYF	TGTGCCAGCAGCTTGAACCTCAGGGGAAGAGGGACGGGAGGGCCGAAAGAGACCCAGTACTTC
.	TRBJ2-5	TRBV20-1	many	CSASVKETQYF	TGCAGTGCTAGCGTTAAGGAGACCCAGTACTTC
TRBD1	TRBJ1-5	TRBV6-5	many	CASSYSGTDQPQHF	TGTGCCAGCAGTTATTCCGGGACAGATCAGCCCCAGCATTTT
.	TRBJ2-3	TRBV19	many	CASSLGLADTQYF	TGTGCCAGTAGTTTGGGGCTCGCAGATACGCAGTATTTT
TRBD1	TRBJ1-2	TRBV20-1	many	CSADPGTGGKGYGYTF	TGCAGTGCGGATCCGGGGACAGGGGGAAAGGGTTATGGCTACACCTTC
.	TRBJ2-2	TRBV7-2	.	CASSLNGAANTGELFF	TGTGCCAGCAGCTTGAACGGGGCGGCGAACACCGGGGAGCTGTTTTTT
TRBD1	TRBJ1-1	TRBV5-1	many	CASSLGPGGVTEAFF	TGCGCCAGCAGCTTGGGTCCAGGGGGCGTGACTGAAGCTTTCTTT
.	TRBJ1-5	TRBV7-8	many	CASSLVGREGEPQHF	TGTGCCAGCAGCTTAGTGGGCAGGGAGGGGGAGCCCCAGCATTTT
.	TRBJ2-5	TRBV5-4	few	CASRHDLHQETQYF	TGTGCCAGCAGACATGACCTACACCAAGAGACCCAGTACTTC
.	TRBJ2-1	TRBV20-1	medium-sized	CSASASATYNEQFF	TGCAGTGCTAGTGCTAGCGCGACCTACAATGAGCAGTTCTTC
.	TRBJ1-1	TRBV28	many	CASEQGNTEAFF	TGTGCCAGCGAACAGGGGAACACTGAAGCTTTCTTT
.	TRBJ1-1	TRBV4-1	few	CASSPPSGKLTEAFF	TGCGCCAGCAGCCCCCCCTCGGGGAAACTCACTGAAGCTTTCTTT
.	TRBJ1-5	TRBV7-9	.	CASSFDFQPQHF	TGTGCCAGCAGCTTTGATTTCCAGCCCCAGCATTTT
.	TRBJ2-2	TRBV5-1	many	CASSFNPYTVNTGELFF	TGCGCCAGCAGCTTCAATCCTTACACCGTGAACACCGGGGAGCTGTTTTTT
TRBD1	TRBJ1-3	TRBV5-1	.	CASSLGQGIDTIYF	TGCGCCAGCAGCTTAGGACAGGGGATAGACACCATATATTTT
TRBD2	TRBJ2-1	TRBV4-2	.	CASSANGLADNEQFF	TGTGCCAGCAGCGCTAACGGGCTAGCGGACAATGAGCAGTTCTTC
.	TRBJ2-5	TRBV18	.	CASSPGWTQYF	TGTGCCAGCTCCCCCGGCTGGACCCAGTACTTC
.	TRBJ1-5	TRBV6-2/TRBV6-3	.	CASRDEYQPQHF	TGTGCCAGCAGGGACGAGTATCAGCCCCAGCATTTT
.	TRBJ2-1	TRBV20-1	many	CSARAGGARLEQEQFF	TGCAGTGCTAGAGCGGGCGGGGCCCGCCTTGAGCAGGAGCAGTTCTTC
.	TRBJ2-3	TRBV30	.	CASRTHPSTDTQYF	TGTGCCTCTAGGACCCACCCTAGCACAGATACGCAGTATTTT
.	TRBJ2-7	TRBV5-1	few	CASSFSEASDSYEQYF	TGCGCCAGCAGCTTTAGTGAGGCTAGTGACTCCTACGAGCAGTACTTC
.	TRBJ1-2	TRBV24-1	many	CATSVGPGSGYTF	TGTGCCACAAGCGTTGGTCCAGGGAGTGGCTACACCTTC
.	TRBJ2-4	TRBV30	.	CAWRLFGGNIQYF	TGTGCCTGGAGACTTTTCGGTGGAAACATTCAGTACTTC
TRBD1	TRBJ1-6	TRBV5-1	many	CASAIGGGNSPLHF	TGCGCCAGCGCAATAGGGGGCGGTAATTCACCCCTCCACTTT
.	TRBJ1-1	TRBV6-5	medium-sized	CASSPLFGHLEAFF	TGTGCCAGCAGCCCGTTATTCGGCCACCTTGAAGCTTTCTTT
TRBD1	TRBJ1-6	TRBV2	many	CASRRTGAESPLHF	TGTGCCAGCAGAAGGACAGGGGCGGAGTCACCCCTCCACTTT
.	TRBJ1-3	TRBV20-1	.	CSARYRAGNTIYF	TGCAGTGCTAGATACAGGGCTGGAAACACCATATATTTT
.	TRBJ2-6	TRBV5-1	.	CASSLGPSGANVLTF	TGCGCCAGCAGCTTGGGCCCCTCTGGGGCCAACGTCCTGACTTTC
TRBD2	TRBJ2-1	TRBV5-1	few	CASALADSYNEQFF	TGCGCCAGCGCCCTAGCGGACTCCTACAATGAGCAGTTCTTC
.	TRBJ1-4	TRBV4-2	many	CASSLRQPREKLFF	TGTGCCAGCAGCCTTCGACAGCCCCGGGAAAAACTGTTTTTT
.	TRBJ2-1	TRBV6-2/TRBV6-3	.	CATQLTGAKNEQFF	TGTGCCACCCAGCTTACTGGGGCGAAAAATGAGCAGTTCTTC
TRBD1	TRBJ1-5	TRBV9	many	CASSPQPDRGLQHF	TGTGCCAGCAGCCCTCAACCGGATAGGGGGCTCCAGCATTTT
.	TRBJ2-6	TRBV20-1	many	CSALSGFSRGANVLTF	TGCAGTGCCTTGAGTGGATTTTCGCGGGGGGCCAACGTCCTGACTTTC
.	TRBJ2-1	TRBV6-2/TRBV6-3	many	CASSYGPPRHEQFF	TGTGCCAGCAGTTACGGGCCACCTAGGCACGAGCAGTTCTTC
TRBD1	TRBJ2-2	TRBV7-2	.	CASRPTGGNTGELIF	TGTGCCAGCAGACCGACAGGGGGGAACACCGGGGAGCTGATTTTT
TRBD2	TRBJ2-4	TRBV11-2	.	CASSLEGRGALKIAKNIQYF	TGTGCCAGCAGCTTAGAGGGGCGGGGGGCTCTCAAGATAGCCAAAAACATTCAGTACTTC
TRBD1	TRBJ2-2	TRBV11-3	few	CASSFPGTDDTGELFF	TGTGCCAGCAGCTTCCCCGGGACAGATGACACCGGGGAGCTGTTTTTT
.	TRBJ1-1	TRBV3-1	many	CASSSTGRRKEAFF	TGTGCCAGCAGCTCCACCGGGAGGAGGAAGGAAGCTTTCTTT
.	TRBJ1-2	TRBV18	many	CASSLIAGGYTF	TGTGCCAGCTCACTCATTGCGGGCGGCTACACCTTC
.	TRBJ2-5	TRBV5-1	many	CASSSSSSQETQYF	TGCGCCAGCAGCTCAAGCAGTTCCCAAGAGACCCAGTACTTC